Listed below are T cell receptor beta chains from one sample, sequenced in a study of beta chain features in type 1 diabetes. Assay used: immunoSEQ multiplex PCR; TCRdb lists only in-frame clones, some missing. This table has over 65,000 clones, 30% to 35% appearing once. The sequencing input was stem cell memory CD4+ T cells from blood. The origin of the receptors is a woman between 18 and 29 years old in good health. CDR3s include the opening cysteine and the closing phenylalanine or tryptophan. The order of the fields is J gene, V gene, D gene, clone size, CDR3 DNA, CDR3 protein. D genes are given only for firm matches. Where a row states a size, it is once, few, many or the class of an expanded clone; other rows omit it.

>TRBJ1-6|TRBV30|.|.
TGTGCCTGGAGCCGACTGATCTATAATTCACCCCTCCACTTT
CAWSRLIYNSPLHF
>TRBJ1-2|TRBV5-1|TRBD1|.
TGCGCCAGCAGCCCTGGGACAGGGGCTGCCTATGGCTACACCTTC
CASSPGTGAAYGYTF
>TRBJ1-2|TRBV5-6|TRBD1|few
TGTGCCAGCAGTATCGGACAGGCCTGGGGCTATGGCTACACCTTC
CASSIGQAWGYGYTF
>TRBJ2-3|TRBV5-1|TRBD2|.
TGCGCCAGCAGCCCCAGGGTAGCGGGAGAGGATACGCAGTATTTT
CASSPRVAGEDTQYF
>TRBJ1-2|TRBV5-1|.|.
TGCGCCAGCAGCTTGGGACAGGATGGCTACACCTTC
CASSLGQDGYTF
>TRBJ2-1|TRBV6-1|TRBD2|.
TGTGCCAGCAGTGAAGGGCTAGCGGGGGGGCAACGGGGTGAGCAGTTCTTC
CASSEGLAGGQRGEQFF
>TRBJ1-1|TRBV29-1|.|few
TGCAGCGCACAATCTAGGACAGTAAACGCTGAAGCTTTCTTT
CSAQSRTVNAEAFF
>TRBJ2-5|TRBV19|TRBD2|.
TGTGCCAGTGCCGGGACTAGCGGGTTCCAAGAGACCCAGTACTTC
CASAGTSGFQETQYF
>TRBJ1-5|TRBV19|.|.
TGTGCCAGTAGTATTTTCGGCGGGGAGAGTCAGCCCCAGCATTTT
CASSIFGGESQPQHF
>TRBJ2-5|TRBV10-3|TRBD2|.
TGTGCCATCAGTGCGGGAGGCCTTTCACAAGAGACCCAGTACTTC
CAISAGGLSQETQYF
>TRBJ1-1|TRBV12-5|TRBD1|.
TGTGCTAGTGATTCACAGGGGATGACTTACACTGAAGCTTTCTTT
CASDSQGMTYTEAFF
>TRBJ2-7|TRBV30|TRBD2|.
TGTGCCTGGAAGCGGGGCGGGGACGACTACGAGCAGTACTTC
CAWKRGGDDYEQYF
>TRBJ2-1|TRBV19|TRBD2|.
TGTGCCAGTAGTATGACACTAGCGGGGGCCTACAATGAGCAGTTCTTC
CASSMTLAGAYNEQFF
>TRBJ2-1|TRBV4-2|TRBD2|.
TGTGCCAGCAGCCAGGAGGGGACTAGCGGGTACAGATCCTACAATGAGCAGTTCTTC
CASSQEGTSGYRSYNEQFF
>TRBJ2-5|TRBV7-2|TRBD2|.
TGTGCCAGCAGCCCCAGGGTTGCGGGGGAACAGACCCAGTACTTC
CASSPRVAGEQTQYF
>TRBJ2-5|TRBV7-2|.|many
TGTGCCAGCGCACCTAGCATGGGGGGACAAGAGACCCAGTACTTC
CASAPSMGGQETQYF
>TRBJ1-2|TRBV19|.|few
TGTGCCAGTAGTATAGGCGCAGGGTCGCGTGGCTACACCTTC
CASSIGAGSRGYTF
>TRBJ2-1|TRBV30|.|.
TGTGCCTGGAGTGTCAGGGGAAATGAGCAGTTCTTC
CAWSVRGNEQFF
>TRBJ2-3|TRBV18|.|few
TGTGCCAGCTCACCCCCCAACCGGGGAGGTACAGATACGCAGTATTTT
CASSPPNRGGTDTQYF
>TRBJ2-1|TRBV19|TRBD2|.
TGTGCCAGTAGAGGGTCCGGGGGGATCTACAATGAGCAGTTCTTC
CASRGSGGIYNEQFF
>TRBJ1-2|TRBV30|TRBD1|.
TGTGCCTGTGGCCGGGACAGGGAGGGTAATTCCGGTGGCTACACCTTC
CACGRDREGNSGGYTF
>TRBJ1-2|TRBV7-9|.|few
TGTGCCAGCAGTAGAGTGGGGGACACCTATGGCTACACCTTC
CASSRVGDTYGYTF
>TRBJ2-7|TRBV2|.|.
TGTGCCAGCAGTTTGGCGGTCCGCGGGGAGCAGTACTTC
CASSLAVRGEQYF
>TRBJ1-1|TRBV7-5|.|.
TGTGCCAGCAGCTCACCAGGGACGCGGGAGGCTTTCTTT
CASSSPGTREAFF
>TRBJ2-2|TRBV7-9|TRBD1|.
TGTGCCAGCAGCTTACAGGGGGTGAACACCGGGGAGCTGTTTTTT
CASSLQGVNTGELFF
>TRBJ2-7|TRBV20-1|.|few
TGCAGTGCTGCGGACAGCTACGAGCAGTACTTC
CSAADSYEQYF
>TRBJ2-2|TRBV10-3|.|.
TGTGCCATCAGTGAGTTGGAGGGGCGAACCGGGGAGCTGTTTTTT
CAISELEGRTGELFF
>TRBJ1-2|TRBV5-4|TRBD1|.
TGTGCCAGCAGCTCTCTTGACAGGGGAGCTAACTATGGCTACACCTTC
CASSSLDRGANYGYTF
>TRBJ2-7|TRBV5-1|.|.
TGCGCCAGCAGCTTGGCCTCGGGGACCTACGAGCAGTACTTC
CASSLASGTYEQYF
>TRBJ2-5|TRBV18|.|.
TGTGCCAGCTCAATCCAGCGGGCTTTACAAGAGACCCAGTACTTC
CASSIQRALQETQYF
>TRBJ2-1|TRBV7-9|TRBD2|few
TGTGCCAGCAGCCCCACTGGGCTAGCGGGAGGGAGCGATGAGCAGTTCTTC
CASSPTGLAGGSDEQFF
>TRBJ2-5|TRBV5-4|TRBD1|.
TGTGCCAGCAGCACCCGGACAGGGGAAGAGACCCAGTACTTC
CASSTRTGEETQYF
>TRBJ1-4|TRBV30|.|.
TGTGCCTGGAAGGGGGGGCTCAATGAAAAACTGTTTTTT
CAWKGGLNEKLFF
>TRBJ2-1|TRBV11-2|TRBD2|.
TGTGCCAGCAGCTGGTTAGCGGGCTCCTACAATGAGCAGTTCTTC
CASSWLAGSYNEQFF
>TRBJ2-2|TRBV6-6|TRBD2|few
TGTGCCAGCAGCCCCTACAGCGGGACGAACACCGGGGAGCTGTTTTTT
CASSPYSGTNTGELFF
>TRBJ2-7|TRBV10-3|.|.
TGTGCCATCAGTGACGCTTGGCGGGGAGCTTACTCCTACGAGCAGTACTTC
CAISDAWRGAYSYEQYF
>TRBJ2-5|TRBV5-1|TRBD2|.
TGCGCCAGCAGCTTGGCCGGCGGGGGGGCCCAAGAGACCCAGTACTTC
CASSLAGGGAQETQYF
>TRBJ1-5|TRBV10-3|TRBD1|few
TGTGCCATCAGTGAGTCCCGGGACAGTGGCAATCAGCCCCAGCATTTT
CAISESRDSGNQPQHF
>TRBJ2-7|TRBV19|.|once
TGTGCCAGTAGTGTCGACGGGGGGCCCCCTCTCTCCGAGCAGTACTTC
CASSVDGGPPLSEQYF
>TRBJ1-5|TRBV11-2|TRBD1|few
TGTGCCAGCAGCTTCGGACAGGGGGATCAGCCCCAGCATTTT
CASSFGQGDQPQHF
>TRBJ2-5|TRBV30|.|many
TGTGCCTGGAGTTCGGTTGGGGGCCGAGAGACCCAGTACTTC
CAWSSVGGRETQYF
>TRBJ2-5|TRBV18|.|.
TGTGCCAGCTCACCTCCTGAGACACTCCAAGAGACCCAGTACTTC
CASSPPETLQETQYF
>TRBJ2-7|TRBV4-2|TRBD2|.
TGTGCCAGCAGCCAAGATGCGGCGGGAGCCCCCGAGCAGTACTTC
CASSQDAAGAPEQYF
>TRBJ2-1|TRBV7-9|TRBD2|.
TGTGCCAGCAGGGATGGTAGCGGGGGGGCAGGAGAGCAGTTCTTC
CASRDGSGGAGEQFF
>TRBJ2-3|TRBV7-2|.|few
TGTGCCAGCAGCGAACGACAGTTTAGCACAGATACGCAGTATTTT
CASSERQFSTDTQYF
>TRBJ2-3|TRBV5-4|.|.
TGTGCCAGCAGCTTGAGGGGTTTCCGCACAGATACGCAGTATTTT
CASSLRGFRTDTQYF
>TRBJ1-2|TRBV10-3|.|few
TGTGCCATCAAGGGAGTGAGAGCTAACTATGGCTACACCTTC
CAIKGVRANYGYTF
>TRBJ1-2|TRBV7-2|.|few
TGTGCCAGCAGCTTAGATCCGGGGAGGGGTGGCTACACCTTC
CASSLDPGRGGYTF